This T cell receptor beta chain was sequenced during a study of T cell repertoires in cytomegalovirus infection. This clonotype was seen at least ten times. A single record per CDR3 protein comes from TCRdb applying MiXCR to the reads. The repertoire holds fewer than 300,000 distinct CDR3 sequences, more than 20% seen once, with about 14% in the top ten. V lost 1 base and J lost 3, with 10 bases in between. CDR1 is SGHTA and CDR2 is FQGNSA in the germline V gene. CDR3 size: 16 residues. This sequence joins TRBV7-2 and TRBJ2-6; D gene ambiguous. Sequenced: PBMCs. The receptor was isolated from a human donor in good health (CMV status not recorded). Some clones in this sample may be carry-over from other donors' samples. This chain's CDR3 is CASSLDTLVGANVLTF. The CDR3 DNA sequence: TGTGCCAGCAGCTTAGATACGCTGGTTGGGGCCAACGTCCTGACTTTC.